One sample yielded the 30 T cell receptor beta chains listed below, sequenced in a study of cytomegalovirus exposure and HLA in healthy donors. The primer mix had 60 Vbeta and 13 Jbeta primers. Assay: immunoSEQ multiplex PCR; the TCRdb copy retains only in-frame clones and omits some. The sample includes around 150,000 clones, around four fifths of them seen just once. The specimen sequenced was PBMCs. The source is a man under 40 in good health and CMV-seronegative.

The gene calls are TRBV5-1 and TRBJ2-2, with a weak D call TRBD1 (6 bases). V gave up 2 bases and J gave up 1 base, with 12 bases separating them. This CDR3 has 16 amino acids. Germline CDR1 reads SGHRS; CDR2 reads YFSETQ. This CDR3 reads CASSFLGGQNTGELFF. CDR3 coding DNA: TGCGCCAGCAGCTTTCTAGGGGGACAGAACACCGGGGAGCTGTTTTTT.

The rearrangement links TRBV7-9 to TRBJ1-4, with D perhaps TRBD1 (5 bases). This CDR3 region has 15 residues. Trimming shortened V by 5 bases and J by 3 bases, and 13 bases separated the two germline ends. From germline, CDR1 is SEHNR and CDR2 FQNEAQ (reference sequence). The CDR3 reads CASSPGIAPNEKLFF. The CDR3 DNA sequence: TGTGCCAGCAGCCCAGGGATTGCACCTAATGAAAAACTGTTTTTT.

This clone was seen once. The chain employs TRBV15 and TRBJ1-1, with D hard to call. The CDR3 is 12 amino acids. V gave up 0 bases and J gave up 4 bases, with 3 bases separating them. Germline V gives CDR1 LNHNV, CDR2 YYDKDF (reference sequence). The CDR3 region is CATSRDFTEAFF. DNA for the CDR3: TGTGCCACCAGCAGAGACTTCACTGAAGCTTTCTTT.

The J gene is TRBJ2-7, the V gene TRBV18, with D possibly TRBD1 on 5 matching bases. Germline V gene data show CDR1 as KGHSH and CDR2 as LQKENI. The length of the CDR3 is 14 residues. V dropped 1 base and J dropped 3 bases, with 10 bases sitting between them. The chain's CDR3 is CASSPQGLVYEQYF. CDR3 nucleotides: TGTGCCAGCTCACCACAGGGGTTGGTCTACGAGCAGTACTTC. The whole variable domain, remainder taken from reference TRBV18 and TRBJ2-7, is NAGVMQNPRHLVRRRGQEARLRCSPMKGHSHVYWYRQLPEEGLKFMVYLQKENIIDESGMPKERFSAEFPKEGPSILRIQQVVRGDSAAYFCASSPQGLVYEQYFGPGTRLTVT.

This chain connects TRBV28 to TRBJ1-5, with D unresolved. The CDR3 totals 14 residues. The germline gives CDR1 MDHEN, CDR2 SYDVKM. The V end was cut by 6 bases, the J end by 0 bases, with 9 bases between. CDR3 coding DNA: TGTGCCAGCAGAAGCGTCGATAGCAATCAGCCCCAGCATTTT. Its protein is CASRSVDSNQPQHF.

V is TRBV9 and J is TRBJ2-2; possibly TRBD2 for D (6 bases). V was trimmed by 3 bases and J by 0 bases, leaving 12 bases between them. There are 16 residues in the CDR3. CDR1 and CDR2 (germline): SGDLS, YYNGEE. For the CDR3, the DNA is TGTGCCAGCAGCGGCCGGGACTTATCGAACACCGGGGAGCTGTTTTTT. Its translation: CASSGRDLSNTGELFF.

The rearrangement uses TRBV28 and TRBJ2-7, with TRBD2 matching over 9 bases. Germline CDR1 reads MDHEN; CDR2 reads SYDVKM. The length of the CDR3 is 16 residues. J lost 2 bases, V lost 3 bases, and 8 bases had no gene match. The CDR3 loop reads CASSLRGRASTYEQYF. In DNA, the CDR3 is TGTGCCAGCAGTTTGCGCGGGAGGGCCTCCACCTACGAGCAGTACTTC.

This clone has just one count. This chain links TRBV6-5 with TRBJ1-1; D is possibly TRBD1 (5 bases). The CDR3 is 13 amino acids. CDR1 is MNHEY, CDR2 SVGAGI, per germline. V was clipped by 1 base and J by 6 bases, with 9 bases between them. CDR3 bases: TGTGCCAGCAGTTACTACGAAGGGGCTGAAGCTTTCTTT. It encodes CASSYYEGAEAFF.

This clone was observed many times. The V call is TRBV5-4, the J call TRBJ2-1; 8 nucleotides agree with TRBD2. The V and J ends lost 4 bases and 7 bases, in that order; junction bases with no gene match: 10. Germline values: CDR1 SGHNT, CDR2 YYREEE (reference sequence). The CDR3 totals 15 residues. This CDR3 reads CASSIGSGMRNEQFF. CDR3 DNA: TGTGCCAGCAGCATAGGTAGCGGGATGCGAAATGAGCAGTTCTTC.

The table lists this clone with a count of one. The chain combines TRBV7-9 with TRBJ2-1; 9 positions match TRBD1. Per germline, CDR1 SEHNR and CDR2 FQNEAQ (reference sequence). V lost 10 bases and J lost 5; bases outside the gene matches: 9. The CDR3 covers 14 residues. The CDR3 is CATVGTGRHNEQFF. The CDR3 DNA reads as TGTGCCACCGTGGGGACAGGGAGGCACAATGAGCAGTTCTTC.

The chain couples TRBV6-1 to TRBJ2-7; unclear D gene. Germline CDR1 is MNHNS and CDR2 is SASEGT. The CDR3 extends over 12 amino acids. Trimming removed 0 bases at V and 7 bases at J, with 7 bases between. The CDR3 bases are TGTGCCAGCAGTGAAGCGTGGAGTGAGCAGTACTTC. Amino acid sequence: CASSEAWSEQYF.

Concerning this clone: An end of the junction does not agree with germline; a read error may underlie this. The V and J genes are TRBV5-8 and TRBJ1-2; D may be TRBD1 (6 bases). The CDR3 spans 13 residues. Germline-derived CDR1 and CDR2 are SGHTS and YDEGEE. CDR3 nucleotides: TGTGCCAGCAGCTTACGGGGGGCAGGTGGCTACCCCTTC. This sequence encodes CASSLRGAGGYPF.

The chain links TRBV27 to TRBJ2-1; no clear D gene. CDR3 size: 15 residues. V dropped 1 base and J dropped 7 bases, with 14 bases sitting between them. Germline-derived CDR1 and CDR2 are MNHEY and SMNVEV (reference sequence). The CDR3: CASSLFYQFKNEQFF. The DNA for the CDR3 is TGTGCCAGCAGTTTATTCTATCAATTTAAGAATGAGCAGTTCTTC.

This rearrangement joins TRBV30 to TRBJ1-3, with D uncertain. Trimming took off 1 base at V and 0 bases at J, with 13 bases between the two ends. CDR1 is GTSNPN and CDR2 is SVGIG in the germline V gene (reference sequence). The CDR3 totals 16 residues. The CDR3 here is CAWSGGLLSSGNTIYF. The CDR3, as DNA: TGTGCCTGGAGTGGCGGACTGTTGAGCTCTGGAAACACCATATATTTT.

Concerning this clone itself: One end of the junction does not line up with germline, which may come from a read error. CDR3: CASSLGASCNF. The CDR3 DNA follows: TGTGCCAGCAGCTTGGGTGCTAGCTGCAACTTC. This rearrangement joins TRBV5-6 to TRBJ2-7; D possibly corresponds to TRBD2 (5 bases). Germline loops: CDR1 SGHDT, CDR2 YYEEEE. The CDR3 contains 11 residues.

The rearrangement links TRBV4-1 to TRBJ2-2; the D is unclear. The V end was cut by 0 bases, the J end by 9 bases, with 11 bases between. The CDR3 sequence is 14 residues long. Germline V CDR1 and CDR2: MGHRA, YSYEKL. DNA for the CDR3: TGCGCCAGCAGCCAAGATTACGCGTTGAGGGAGCTGTTTTTT. This encodes CASSQDYALRELFF.

This clone appeared a few times. V and J are TRBV10-3 and TRBJ2-7; 7 bases fit TRBD1. CDR1 ENHRY and CDR2 SYGVKD come from the germline V gene. V trimming: 9 bases; J trimming: 5 bases; junction bases outside the gene matches: 4. This CDR3 is built from 11 residues. The CDR3 DNA sequence: TGTGCCATGACAGGGTCCCACGAGCAGTACTTC. The encoded protein is CAMTGSHEQYF.

The genes are TRBV4-2 and TRBJ2-7, with TRBD2 matching over 11 bases. V lost 0 bases and J lost 0; bases outside the gene matches: 1. This CDR3 has 16 residues. Per the germline V gene, CDR1 is LGHNA and CDR2 is YNFKEQ. This chain's CDR3 is CASSQETSGASYEQYF. The CDR3 region has the DNA TGTGCCAGCAGCCAAGAGACTAGCGGGGCCTCCTACGAGCAGTACTTC.

The CDR3 loop is CASGQGHEQYF. The CDR3 region has the DNA TGTGCCAGCGGACAGGGTCACGAGCAGTACTTC. The chain combines TRBV6-1 with TRBJ2-7; 8 bases are a match to TRBD1. V gave up 8 bases and J gave up 5 bases; unmatched junction bases: 2. The CDR3 loop spans 11 amino acids. Germline V gene lookup returns CDR1 MNHNS and CDR2 SASEGT.

The rearrangement joins TRBV21-1 to TRBJ2-3; the D call in the table, TRBD2, was not verified against the DNA. TRBV21-1 is noted as a pseudogene. This CDR3 region has 15 residues. DNA of the CDR3: TGTGCCAGCAGCAAAGAGTCCCACGCGGGAGATACGCAGTATTTT. Its protein is CASSKESHAGDTQYF.

The genes are TRBV27 and TRBJ2-7; 7 nucleotides match TRBD1. After removal of 7 bases from V and 2 bases from J, the junction contained 20 bases not matched to a gene. This CDR3 spans 18 amino acids. CDR1 is MNHEY, CDR2 SMNVEV, per germline (reference sequence). CDR3 coding DNA: TGTGCCAGCAATCCGAACCCTACGCCTGGGACAGCTCCCTACGAGCAGTACTTC. Its protein product is CASNPNPTPGTAPYEQYF.

In the case of this clone: A read error may produce the germline difference seen at one junction end. The chain employs TRBV5-6 and TRBJ1-1, with D maybe TRBD1 (5 bases). Germline values: CDR1 SGHDT, CDR2 YYEEEE. This CDR3 is 13 amino acids long. The CDR3 DNA is TGTGCCAGCAGCTTGCGGGGGAACCCTGAAGCTTTCTTT. Translated, it gives CASSLRGNPEAFF. Full variable domain (rest looked up from reference TRBV5-6 and TRBJ1-1): DAGVTQSPTHLIKTRGQQVTLRCSPKSGHDTVSWYQQALGQGPQFIFQYYEEEERQRGNFPDRFSGHQFPNYSSELNVNALLLGDSALYLCASSLRGNPEAFFGQGTRLTVV.

The chain combines TRBV5-1 with TRBJ2-1; D possibly corresponds to TRBD2 (6 bases). The CDR3 spans 15 residues. V dropped 0 bases and J dropped 0 bases, with 7 bases sitting between them. The V gene's germline CDR1 is SGHRS and CDR2 YFSETQ. The CDR3 reads CASSLAGDSYNEQFF. The CDR3 bases are TGCGCCAGCAGCTTGGCGGGAGACTCCTACAATGAGCAGTTCTTC. The variable domain in full, with the rest retrieved from reference TRBV5-1 and TRBJ2-1, is KAGVTQTPRYLIKTRGQQVTLSCSPISGHRSVSWYQQTPGQGLQFLFEYFSETQRNKGNFPGRFSGRQFSNSRSEMNVSTLELGDSALYLCASSLAGDSYNEQFFGPGTRLTVL.

This chain uses TRBV5-1 with TRBJ2-3; D is possibly TRBD2 (6 bases). The ends were cut back, 2 bases at V and 4 bases at J, with 11 bases in the middle. The germline V gene encodes CDR1 SGHRS and CDR2 YFSETQ. The length of the CDR3 is 14 residues. As DNA, the CDR3 is TGCGCCAGCAGCTTTGGGGAGGCCCCAGATACGCAGTATTTT. Translating it yields CASSFGEAPDTQYF.

This clone appeared a single time. This rearrangement joins TRBV5-4 to TRBJ1-1; D is possibly TRBD1 (5 bases). This CDR3 is 15 amino acids long. The V and J ends lost 3 bases and 5 bases respectively, with 17 bases between them. CDR1 SGHNT and CDR2 YYREEE come from the germline V gene (reference sequence). CDR3 bases: TGTGCCAGCAGCTCGTTAGGAAGCGGGGGGACTGAAGCTTTCTTT. Encoded protein: CASSSLGSGGTEAFF.

V is TRBV19 and J is TRBJ1-6, with 8 bases matching TRBD1. After removal of 5 bases from V and 7 bases from J, the junction contained 4 bases not matched to a gene. The germline CDR1 and CDR2 sequences are LNHDA and SQIVND (reference sequence). CDR3 length equals 14 residues. CDR3 protein: CASSRQGANSPLHF. Here the CDR3 DNA reads TGTGCCAGTAGTCGGCAGGGGGCAAATTCACCCCTCCACTTT.

V and J are TRBV27 and TRBJ1-5; TRBD1 is a possible D gene (6 bases). The V and J ends lost 3 bases and 4 bases respectively, with 10 bases between them. From germline, CDR1 is MNHEY and CDR2 SMNVEV (reference sequence). The length of the CDR3 is 14 residues. Here the CDR3 reads CASSFGGANQPQHF. Written as DNA, the CDR3 is TGTGCCAGCAGTTTTGGGGGGGCTAATCAGCCCCAGCATTTT.

The chain has TRBV5-1 and TRBJ1-1; D gene unclear. CDR1 and CDR2 from the germline V gene are SGHRS and YFSETQ. V was shortened by 2 bases and J by 1 base, with 12 bases between the two germline ends. The CDR3 loop spans 15 amino acids. The CDR3 reads CASSLEAVPNTEAFF. For the CDR3, the DNA is TGCGCCAGCAGCTTAGAGGCAGTCCCGAACACTGAAGCTTTCTTT.

This clone has a handful of counts. The sample has other DNA sequences that encode this CDR3 too. The chain recombines TRBV7-2 with TRBJ2-7; D remains ambiguous. The germline CDR1 and CDR2 sequences are SGHTA and FQGNSA. This CDR3 region has 13 residues. Trimming removed 1 base from V and 0 bases from J, with 4 bases in between. The CDR3 protein is CASSLDSSYEQYF. For the CDR3, the DNA is TGTGCCAGCAGCTTAGACAGCTCCTACGAGCAGTACTTC.

This sequence joins TRBV27 and TRBJ1-2; 10 bases agree with TRBD1. CDR1 and CDR2 from the germline V gene are MNHEY and SMNVEV (reference sequence). This CDR3 has 15 amino acids. The trim removed 5 bases at V and 2 bases at J, leaving 5 bases unmatched. The CDR3 DNA reads as TGTGCCAGCAGTATCGCGACAGGGGGCAACTATGGCTACACCTTC. Protein: CASSIATGGNYGYTF.